This T cell receptor (beta chain) is from a study of T cell responses to AZD1222 COVID-19 vaccine. The study's findings and limits: Nearly half of spike-specific TCRs reportedly target unmutated variant regions. Baseline seropositivity occurred in only six or seven AZD1222 recipients. Repertoire samples came only from after the peak T cell response.

On this clone itself: Its antigen is unknown.

Second-dose intervals near 4 or 12 weeks were combined. V lost 0 bases, J lost 5 bases, and 16 bases lay in between. The CDR3 is 16 residues long. In germline, CDR1 is KGHSH, CDR2 LQKENI. Assay used: immunoSEQ multiplex PCR; TCRdb lists only in-frame clones, some missing. The data show 150,000 to 200,000 clones, approximately 91% seen once. This clonotype was sampled from an adult who received the AZD1222 COVID-19 vaccine. The V and J genes are TRBV18 and TRBJ1-1, with D perhaps TRBD1 (6 bases). This specimen consisted of peripheral blood, obtained 28 days after the second AZD1222 dose. The CDR3 loop is CASSPPSRGAGTEAFF. CDR3 sequence (DNA): TGTGCCAGCTCACCACCGAGCCGGGGGGCGGGGACTGAAGCTTTCTTT. The full variable domain, rest sourced from reference TRBV18 and TRBJ1-1, is NAGVMQNPRHLVRRRGQEARLRCSPMKGHSHVYWYRQLPEEGLKFMVYLQKENIIDESGMPKERFSAEFPKEGPSILRIQQVVRGDSAAYFCASSPPSRGAGTEAFFGQGTRLTVV.